This is a list of T cell receptor beta chains from one sample in a study of cytomegalovirus exposure and HLA in healthy donors. Produced via immunoSEQ multiplex PCR; TCRdb's table is partial and in-frame only. The repertoire shows about 110,000 clones; the top ten hold 6.5% to 7%. The specimen sequenced was PBMCs. The receptors here all came from a man aged 35-49 years in good health and CMV-seropositive. The CDR3 runs from the conserved cysteine through the conserved F or W. D genes are given only for firm matches.

v_call,j_call,d_call,cdr3_aa,cdr3_nt
TRBV27,TRBJ2-7,TRBD1,CASSKGQGYEQYF,TGTGCCAGCAGTAAAGGACAGGGCTACGAGCAGTACTTC
TRBV5-6,TRBJ2-2,-,CASSLDPRAGELFF,TGTGCCAGCAGCTTGGACCCTCGGGCCGGGGAGCTGTTTTTT
TRBV5-1,TRBJ2-5,TRBD1,CATRGRGETQYF,TGCGCGACCAGGGGGCGGGGAGAGACCCAGTACTTC
TRBV6-6,TRBJ2-3,-,CASLLGAGTDTQYF,TGTGCCAGCCTGCTGGGGGCTGGCACAGATACGCAGTATTTT
TRBV9,TRBJ2-1,-,CASSDWAGEQFF,TGTGCCAGCAGCGACTGGGCAGGTGAGCAGTTCTTC
TRBV6-4,TRBJ2-1,-,CASSASGPYNEQFF,TGTGCCAGCAGCGCCAGCGGGCCCTACAATGAGCAGTTCTTC
TRBV9,TRBJ2-5,-,CASSPLISAETQYF,TGTGCCAGCAGCCCCTTGATTTCCGCGGAGACCCAGTACTTC
TRBV4-2,TRBJ2-7,TRBD2,CASSQDSGTSGNSYEQYF,TGTGCCAGCAGCCAAGATTCGGGGACTAGCGGGAATTCCTACGAGCAGTACTTC
TRBV28,TRBJ2-5,TRBD1,CASSFSRGQETQYF,TGTGCCAGCAGTTTTAGCAGGGGGCAAGAGACCCAGTACTTC
TRBV7-6,TRBJ2-1,-,CASSPGPIAYEQFF,TGTGCCAGCAGCCCCGGACCCATAGCGTATGAGCAGTTCTTC
TRBV19,TRBJ2-7,TRBD2,CASMPTSGRLYEQYF,TGTGCCAGTATGCCAACTAGCGGGAGGTTGTACGAGCAGTACTTC
TRBV10-1,TRBJ2-5,TRBD2,CASSVKREGQETQYF,TGCGCCAGCAGTGTCAAGCGGGAGGGCCAAGAGACCCAGTACTTC
TRBV29-1,TRBJ2-2,TRBD2,CSVAGLAGGPSTGELFF,TGCAGCGTTGCAGGATTAGCGGGAGGGCCTAGCACCGGGGAGCTGTTTTTT